This TCR beta chain was obtained from a study of blood T cell repertoires in COVID-19. Study-wide context: The samples span acute and convalescent COVID-19 from the United States, Italy and Spain. The cDNA or gDNA used as material had been derived from T cells, B-cell-depleted T cells, or PBMCs.

This table comes from immunoSEQ multiplex PCR, and its TCRdb copy is limited to in-frame clones, with some not included. The table records under 200,000 clones, around 79% of them present only once. Germline V gene data show CDR1 as SQVTM and CDR2 as ANQGSEA. The CDR3 runs to 13 residues. Trimming removed 3 bases at V and 7 bases at J, with 15 bases between. Patients from Seattle were sampled longitudinally, starting during active infection. This chain joins TRBV29-1 and TRBJ2-5, with D possibly TRBD2 on 6 matching bases. The TCR comes from a middle-aged woman with COVID-19, enrolled during active disease. Material for sequencing was peripheral blood. The CDR3 bases are TGCAGCGTTGAGTTGCGGCAGGGAGGGACCCAGTACTTC. Translation gives CSVELRQGGTQYF.